This TCR beta chain appears in the sequencing data of a study of cytomegalovirus exposure and HLA in healthy donors. Study-wide points: That first-cohort TCR clusters tended to co-occur in the approximately 110 validation repertoires was found in a later analysis.

Germline CDR1 reads KGHSH; CDR2 reads LQKENI. V dropped 1 base and J dropped 5 bases, with 12 bases sitting between them. This CDR3 region has 14 residues. Generated by immunoSEQ multiplex PCR, the TCRdb table keeps only in-frame clones and is missing some. The sample lists approximately 97,000 clones, 85% to 95% seen once, with about 1.1% in the top ten. Regarding this clone: What it binds is unknown.

This chain uses TRBV18 with TRBJ2-7, with D tentatively TRBD1 (5 bases). This receptor was identified in a woman aged 30 to 39 in good health and CMV-seropositive. Material for sequencing was PBMCs. The CDR3 protein is CASSPRKGPNEQYF. The CDR3 DNA reads as TGTGCCAGCTCACCACGTAAGGGGCCCAACGAGCAGTACTTC.